The source of this T cell receptor beta chain is a study of OX40 agonist ivuxolimab in advanced cancers. For the study at large: Averaging roughly 60 years in age, with a range of roughly 20 to 90, the cohort was 82.7% male.

Germline-derived CDR1 and CDR2 are SGHRS and YFSETQ. CDR3 length: 14 amino acids. V was shortened by 6 bases and J by 0 bases, with 9 bases between the two germline ends. The assay was immunoSEQ multiplex PCR, and TCRdb's table has in-frame clones only and misses some. The table lists about 55,000 clones, approximately 80% of them singletons. Material: CD4+ or CD8+ T cells sorted from blood, obtained in a trial of the OX40 agonist ivuxolimab. The TCR sequence derives from an adult with an advanced solid tumor such as melanoma, head and neck, liver or kidney cancer. J is TRBJ2-2 and V is TRBV5-1; no firm D call. The CDR3 loop reads CASTALANTGELFF. The CDR3 bases are TGCGCCAGCACTGCTCTCGCGAACACCGGGGAGCTGTTTTTT.